This entry lists 30 T cell receptor beta chains sequenced from one sample in a study of shared clonotypes between healthy human individuals. This table comes from immunoSEQ multiplex PCR, and its TCRdb copy is limited to in-frame clones, with some not included. The data show millions of clones, 90% to 95% seen once. Source material: naive CD4+ T cells sorted from blood. Subset: CD45RA+ positively selected. These TCRs come from a man aged 18-30 years in good health.

The J gene is TRBJ2-5, the V gene TRBV5-1; 14 bases are shared with TRBD2. This CDR3 has 17 residues. The germline gives CDR1 SGHRS, CDR2 YFSETQ. V dropped 4 bases and J dropped 2; count of bases not matched to a gene: 7. The CDR3 reads CASSRGLAGGTQETQYF. DNA of the CDR3: TGCGCCAGCAGCCGTGGACTAGCGGGGGGTACTCAAGAGACCCAGTACTTC.

The chain is built from TRBV11-2 and TRBJ1-6; D is undetermined. With 3 bases removed from V and 9 bases from J, the gap between germline ends came to 12 bases. Germline CDR1 is SGHAT and CDR2 is FQNNGV. The CDR3 consists of 14 residues. The CDR3 loop reads CASSLGTRSSPLHF. In DNA, the CDR3 is TGTGCCAGCAGCTTGGGCACCCGGAGTTCACCCCTCCACTTT.

The J gene is TRBJ1-1, the V gene TRBV2; no clear D gene. The CDR3 sequence is 13 residues long. Germline V gene data show CDR1 as SNHLY and CDR2 as FYNNEI. Deletions cut 5 bases from V and 0 bases from J, with 7 bases between. CDR3 sequence (DNA): TGTGCCAGCAGTACAGACGTGAACACTGAAGCTTTCTTT. Protein product: CASSTDVNTEAFF.

The table lists this clone with a count of one. The chain links TRBV9 to TRBJ2-3; possible D gene TRBD2, 5 bases. Germline V gene sequence: CDR1 SGDLS, CDR2 YYNGEE. CDR3 length: 14 residues. V was trimmed by 5 bases and J by 6 bases, leaving 16 bases between them. The CDR3 loop is CASSGSSYGDTQYF. The CDR3 nucleotides are TGTGCCAGCAGTGGTTCTAGCTATGGGGATACGCAGTATTTT. Combining the CDR3 with reference TRBV9 and TRBJ2-3 gives the whole variable domain DSGVTQTPKHLITATGQRVTLRCSPRSGDLSVYWYQQSLDQGLQFLIQYYNGEERAKGNILERFSAQQFPDLHSELNLSSLELGDSALYFCASSGSSYGDTQYFGPGTRLTVL.

This rearrangement joins TRBV13 to TRBJ2-5; D not resolved. The CDR3 is 13 amino acids. Germline V gives CDR1 PRHDT, CDR2 FYEKMQ (reference sequence). V was clipped by 5 bases and J by 1 base, with 8 bases between them. Written as DNA, the CDR3 is TGTGCCAGCAGCCCACAGTTCCAAGAGACCCAGTACTTC. It specifies CASSPQFQETQYF.

The V and J genes are TRBV19 and TRBJ1-5; tentative D call: TRBD1 (6 bases). The CDR3 runs to 14 residues. Germline V gives CDR1 LNHDA, CDR2 SQIVND (reference sequence). Trimming stripped 7 bases from V and 5 bases from J, with 15 bases between. CDR3 sequence: CASNLGTRDQPQHF. The CDR3 DNA is TGTGCCAGTAACCTTGGGACACGGGATCAGCCCCAGCATTTT.

The rearrangement joins TRBV9 to TRBJ1-2, with TRBD1 matching 10 bases. The CDR3 is 16 residues long. In germline, CDR1 is SGDLS, CDR2 YYNGEE. V lost 4 bases, J lost 7 bases, and 13 bases stayed unmatched. The CDR3 here is CASSPNQPGQGTGYTF. The DNA for the CDR3 is TGTGCCAGCAGCCCAAACCAACCGGGACAGGGGACTGGCTACACCTTC. The whole variable domain, remainder taken from reference TRBV9 and TRBJ1-2, is DSGVTQTPKHLITATGQRVTLRCSPRSGDLSVYWYQQSLDQGLQFLIQYYNGEERAKGNILERFSAQQFPDLHSELNLSSLELGDSALYFCASSPNQPGQGTGYTFGSGTRLTVV.

The CDR3 sequence is CASREQEADTQYF. The CDR3 DNA sequence: TGTGCCAGCAGAGAACAGGAAGCGGATACGCAGTATTTT. The rearrangement joins TRBV7-2 to TRBJ2-3; TRBD1 is a possible D gene (5 bases). This CDR3 has 13 residues. V lost 6 bases and J lost 6, with 13 bases in between. The V gene's germline CDR1 is SGHTA and CDR2 FQGNSA. Combining the CDR3 with reference TRBV7-2 and TRBJ2-3 gives the whole variable domain GAGVSQSPSNKVTEKGKDVELRCDPISGHTALYWYRQSLGQGLEFLIYFQGNSAPDKSGLPSDRFSAERTGGSVSTLTIQRTQQEDSAVYLCASREQEADTQYFGPGTRLTVL.

The chain couples TRBV30 to TRBJ1-1, with a weak D call TRBD1 (5 bases). Trimming pared 1 base from V and 3 bases from J, leaving 12 bases between. Germline lookup yields CDR1 GTSNPN and CDR2 SVGIG (reference sequence). The CDR3 totals 14 residues. The CDR3 loop is CAWSGGLRDTEAFF. The CDR3 DNA is TGTGCCTGGAGTGGGGGCCTCAGGGACACTGAAGCTTTCTTT.

This clone has just one count. The chain joins TRBV7-3 to TRBJ1-6, with a possible D match to TRBD1 (5 bases). Trimming stripped 5 bases from V and 8 bases from J, with 10 bases between. CDR1 is SGHTA, CDR2 FQGTGA, per germline. The CDR3 is 13 residues long. The chain's CDR3 is CASSPQTDSPLHF. The DNA for the CDR3 is TGTGCCAGCAGCCCACAGACAGATTCACCCCTCCACTTT.

This sequence joins TRBV10-1 and TRBJ2-7, with 8 bases matching TRBD2. After removal of 2 bases from V and 2 bases from J, the junction contained 2 bases not matched to a gene. The CDR3 has 14 residues. In germline, CDR1 is WNHNN, CDR2 SYGVQD (reference sequence). The chain's CDR3 is CASSEGLATYEQYF. The CDR3 DNA sequence: TGCGCCAGCAGTGAGGGACTAGCCACCTACGAGCAGTACTTC.

The rearrangement uses TRBV5-1 and TRBJ2-2; tentatively, D is TRBD1 or TRBD2 (5 bases each). This CDR3 contains 13 residues. The germline V and J ends were trimmed by 5 bases and 4 bases, with 9 bases remaining between them. CDR1 is SGHRS and CDR2 is YFSETQ in the germline V gene. The CDR3 bases are TGCGCCAGCAGGGTGGGGGTCACCGGGGAGCTGTTTTTT. Its protein is CASRVGVTGELFF.

This chain joins TRBV2 and TRBJ1-1; D perhaps matches TRBD1 (5 bases). The CDR3 is 14 amino acids. Germline V gene data show CDR1 as SNHLY and CDR2 as FYNNEI. V was clipped by 9 bases and J by 0 bases, with 14 bases between them. The CDR3 protein is CARRDGTMNTEAFF. CDR3 coding DNA: TGTGCCAGACGGGACGGTACCATGAACACTGAAGCTTTCTTT.

The chain links TRBV7-9 to TRBJ1-2; 7 nucleotides line up with TRBD1. V shed 7 bases, J shed 0 bases, and the junction held 8 bases outside the gene matches. Germline CDR1 SEHNR, CDR2 FQNEAQ (reference sequence). This CDR3 spans 15 amino acids. The DNA of the CDR3 is TGTGCCAGCATCGCTACCGGACAGGCTAACTATGGCTACACCTTC. It encodes CASIATGQANYGYTF.

V gene TRBV5-1 combines with J gene TRBJ2-5; D uncertain. The V end lost 5 bases, the J end lost 3 bases, and 17 bases lay between the germline ends. CDR3 length: 15 amino acids. Germline lookup yields CDR1 SGHRS and CDR2 YFSETQ. CDR3 region: CASRRRTLGEETQYF. In nucleotides, the CDR3 is TGCGCCAGCAGACGTCGGACCCTGGGCGAAGAGACCCAGTACTTC.

This chain uses TRBV5-6 with TRBJ2-5, with TRBD2 matching over 8 bases. V lost 4 bases and J lost 2; bases outside the gene matches: 7. The CDR3 loop spans 15 amino acids. Germline CDR1 is SGHDT and CDR2 is YYEEEE. The chain's CDR3 is CASSRKRGWQETQYF. CDR3 nucleotide sequence: TGTGCCAGCAGCCGTAAGCGGGGGTGGCAAGAGACCCAGTACTTC.

The chain couples TRBV5-4 to TRBJ2-3; 7 nucleotides line up with TRBD1. The CDR3 consists of 15 residues. Losses at the gene ends were 4 bases for V and 3 bases for J; bases not matched to a gene: 8. Per the germline V gene, CDR1 is SGHNT and CDR2 is YYREEE (reference sequence). The CDR3 loop reads CASSPGQTETDTQYF. The CDR3 region has the DNA TGTGCCAGCAGCCCGGGACAGACTGAAACAGATACGCAGTATTTT.

This chain uses TRBV28 with TRBJ2-6, with D uncertain. The germline CDR1 and CDR2 sequences are MDHEN and SYDVKM. This CDR3 region has 12 residues. With 8 bases removed from V and 0 bases from J, the gap between germline ends came to 2 bases. The CDR3 is CASHSGANVLTF. The CDR3 DNA sequence: TGTGCCAGCCACTCTGGGGCCAACGTCCTGACTTTC.

The chain links TRBV18 to TRBJ1-3; D is unclear. V dropped 1 base and J dropped 7 bases, with 14 bases sitting between them. Germline CDR1 is KGHSH and CDR2 is LQKENI. This CDR3 is built from 15 residues. The DNA for the CDR3 is TGTGCCAGCTCACCACGTGGGGAATTGGCGAACACCATATATTTT. The encoded protein is CASSPRGELANTIYF.

The rearrangement joins TRBV28 to TRBJ2-5; D gene unclear. Judging by the DNA end, TRBJ2-7 fits better; the J call may be wrong. CDR3 size: 11 residues. Germline-derived CDR1 and CDR2 are MDHEN and SYDVKM. CDR3 protein: CAVQRPYEQYF. The CDR3 region has the DNA TGTGCCGTTCAGAGACCTTACGAGCAGTACTTC.

The chain is built from TRBV18 and TRBJ2-3; D not resolved. V shed 3 bases and J shed 4 bases, with 11 bases lying between them. CDR1 KGHSH and CDR2 LQKENI come from the germline V gene. CDR3 length: 14 amino acids. CDR3 sequence reads: CASSPILSPDTQYF. DNA for the CDR3: TGTGCCAGCTCACCTATATTGTCGCCAGATACGCAGTATTTT.

This clone was detected only a few times. Other DNA sequences in this specimen translate into the identical CDR3. The chain recombines TRBV20-1 with TRBJ2-1; the D is unclear. The CDR3 runs to 10 residues. V was pared by 1 base and J by 8 bases, with 3 bases between. CDR1 and CDR2 (germline): DFQATT, SNEGSKA (reference sequence). In DNA form, the CDR3 reads TGCAGTGCTAGAGTCGATGAGCAGTTCTTC. This codes for CSARVDEQFF.

Details on this clone: Other DNA sequences in the sample encode the same CDR3. The chain couples TRBV7-2 to TRBJ2-1, with a weak D call TRBD2 (6 bases). The ends were cut back, 3 bases at V and 6 bases at J, with 9 bases in the middle. The CDR3 consists of 13 residues. Germline lookup yields CDR1 SGHTA and CDR2 FQGNSA. CDR3 protein: CASSFGGGNEQFF. The CDR3, as DNA: TGTGCCAGCAGCTTTGGGGGAGGCAATGAGCAGTTCTTC.

V is TRBV14 and J is TRBJ2-3; TRBD2 agrees at 9 bases. This CDR3 has 16 residues. V lost 2 bases to trimming and J lost 1 base; unmatched junction nucleotides: 4. Germline-derived CDR1 and CDR2 are SGHDN and FVKESK. CDR3 sequence: CASSQSASGGTDTQYF. The CDR3 bases are TGTGCCAGCAGCCAATCGGCTAGCGGGGGCACAGATACGCAGTATTTT.

Comment on this clone: Other DNA variants within this sample encode the same CDR3. The V call is TRBV30, the J call TRBJ2-7, with D possibly TRBD1 on 5 matching bases. This CDR3 region has 11 residues. The ends were cut back, 2 bases at V and 6 bases at J, with 8 bases in the middle. Germline values: CDR1 GTSNPN, CDR2 SVGIG (reference sequence). CDR3 in DNA: TGTGCCTGGAGTCCAGGGCGCGAGCAGTACTTC. Its protein is CAWSPGREQYF.

The gene calls are TRBV7-8 and TRBJ2-1, with 7 bases matching TRBD2. Per the germline V gene, CDR1 is SGHVS and CDR2 is FQNEAQ. This CDR3 comprises 14 residues. The ends lost 5 bases at V and 14 bases at J; junction bases unmatched: 15. The CDR3 nucleotides are TGTGCCAGCAGCCCCCGCACCTTCCGGGACTATAAGTTCTTC. It codes for CASSPRTFRDYKFF. The entire variable domain, with the rest obtained from reference TRBV7-8 and TRBJ2-1, is as follows: GAGVSQSPRYKVAKRGQDVALRCDPISGHVSLFWYQQALGQGPEFLTYFQNEAQLDKSGLPSDRFFAERPEGSVSTLKIQRTQQEDSAVYLCASSPRTFRDYKFFGPGTRLTVL.

The rearrangement links TRBV20-1 to TRBJ2-7; D remains unclear. Germline V gene sequence: CDR1 DFQATT, CDR2 SNEGSKA (reference sequence). V lost 1 base, J lost 4 bases, and 5 bases lay in between. This CDR3 has 11 amino acids. In nucleotides, the CDR3 is TGCAGTGCTAGAGGGATGTACGAGCAGTACTTC. Its protein product is CSARGMYEQYF.

V and J are TRBV6-1 and TRBJ1-5, with D perhaps matching TRBD1 (6 bases). V was pared by 0 bases and J by 0 bases, with 12 bases between. CDR3 length: 17 residues. Germline CDR1 MNHNS, CDR2 SASEGT. The CDR3 DNA is TGTGCCAGCAGTGAAGCAGGGGGGGGATATAGCAATCAGCCCCAGCATTTT. Translated: CASSEAGGGYSNQPQHF.

This chain joins TRBV5-4 and TRBJ2-1, with a tentative D call TRBD2 (6 bases). The ends were cut back, 4 bases at V and 3 bases at J, with 17 bases in the middle. Germline V gives CDR1 SGHNT, CDR2 YYREEE (reference sequence). The CDR3 runs 16 residues. Here the CDR3 DNA reads TGTGCCAGCAGCCCTCGGACGGGCGGGATCTACAATGAGCAGTTCTTC. Its translation: CASSPRTGGIYNEQFF.

The chain links TRBV30 to TRBJ1-2; weak D call: TRBD1 (5 bases). CDR1 is GTSNPN, CDR2 SVGIG, per germline (reference sequence). This CDR3 is 14 amino acids long. Trimming stripped 0 bases from V and 8 bases from J, with 16 bases between. The DNA for the CDR3 is TGTGCCTGGAGTGTACGGCTTCAGGGAAACGGCTACACCTTC. Residues: CAWSVRLQGNGYTF.